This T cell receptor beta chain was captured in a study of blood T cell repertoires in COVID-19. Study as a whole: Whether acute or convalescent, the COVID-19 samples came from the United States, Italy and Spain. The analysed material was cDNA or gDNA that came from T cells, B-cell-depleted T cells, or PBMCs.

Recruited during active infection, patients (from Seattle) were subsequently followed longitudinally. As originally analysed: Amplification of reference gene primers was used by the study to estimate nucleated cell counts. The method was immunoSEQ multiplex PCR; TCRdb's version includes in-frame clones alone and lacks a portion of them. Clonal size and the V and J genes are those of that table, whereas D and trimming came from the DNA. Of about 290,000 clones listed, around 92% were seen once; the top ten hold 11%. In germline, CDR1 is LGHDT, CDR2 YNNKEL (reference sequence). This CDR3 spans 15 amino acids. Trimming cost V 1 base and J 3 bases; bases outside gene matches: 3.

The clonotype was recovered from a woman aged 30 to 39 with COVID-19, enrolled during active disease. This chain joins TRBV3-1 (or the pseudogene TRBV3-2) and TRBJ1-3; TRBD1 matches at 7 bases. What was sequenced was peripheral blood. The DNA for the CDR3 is TGTGCCAGCAGCCAAGTAGGGGGCTATGGAAACACCATATATTTT. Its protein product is CASSQVGGYGNTIYF.